This T cell receptor (beta chain) is from a study of Ad26.COV2.S vaccination and SARS-CoV-2 variants (dated by TCRdb to the early 2020s). Study-wide context: Donors in the vaccine arm were drawn from COV1001, a multicentre, randomized, double-blind, placebo-controlled phase I-IIa trial testing Ad26.COV2.S in healthy adults. The specificity and breadth of SARS-CoV-2-reactive T cell receptors after Ad26.COV2.S vaccination were assessed by TCRbeta repertoire sequencing. The TCR-sequenced set comprised roughly 30 samples: 19 Ad26.COV2.S vaccine recipients, 5 placebo recipients and 8 SARS-CoV-2 convalescent individuals. Dosing of Ad26.COV2.S was intramuscular, at either 5x10^10 or 1x10^11 viral particles, delivered as one shot or as two shots spaced 56 days apart. Trial participants were randomized into five groups of five: low-dose or high-dose Ad26.COV2.S given once or twice, or placebo on both occasions. Blinding of investigators to trial group allocation was maintained during experiments and outcome assessment.

The treatment or condition label here, explained by the study, means: about 20 received Ad26.COV2.S at low or high dose, single or two shots; five or six received placebo; per-sample allocation not given. For vaccine and placebo recipients, repertoires were sequenced using samples collected on day 63 after the first injection. Cohort 1b enrolled around 24 adults aged 18-55 years at a single site in Boston, USA, between 29 July and 7 August 2020. Ad26.COV2.S was a replication-incompetent adenovirus type 26 vector expressing a prefusion-stabilized SARS-CoV-2 spike protein from the original Wuhan strain. As concerns this clone: The target of this receptor is not known. The record has no base qualities; no much larger clone is one base away.

The research as a whole found: Compared with placebo recipients, Ad26.COV2.S recipients showed higher spike-specific TCR breadth (P = 0.0014). After vaccination, spike-specific CD8+ and CD4+ T cell responses were reported to show substantial breadth. The authors noted that the TCR breadth and depth analyses may have underestimated total T cell responses. Comparable non-spike TCR breadth was observed between vaccine and placebo recipients, consistent with only spike being contained in the vaccine. The study was not powered to compare responses between vaccine doses or regimens.

The germline V end is reduced by 3 bases and the J end by 4 bases; junction bases left unmatched: 12. The CDR3 spans 15 residues, from the cysteine through the phenylalanine. CDR3 DNA is the only sequence kept; it has 45 bases, read in frame from the first base. The CDR1 and CDR2 encoded by the germline V gene (reference sequence) are GTSNPN and SVGIG. TCRbeta CDR3 regions were sequenced with the immunoSEQ Assay. After extraction, genomic DNA underwent amplification by bias-controlled multiplex PCR, followed by high-throughput sequencing. On the study's bioinformatics: To quantify the absolute abundance of every unique TCRbeta CDR3 region, sequences were collapsed and filtered. Usable DNA was measured by amplifying reference genes present in all nucleated cells, and TCRbeta template counts were normalized to that usable DNA to estimate T cell fraction. Repertoire TCRs were annotated as SARS-CoV-2-specific by exact matching of V gene, CDR3 amino acid sequence and J gene to a known reactive TCR set. MIRA supplied the reference SARS-CoV-2 TCR set, which was filtered for enrichment in COVID-19-positive ImmuneCODE repertoires so that public or cross-reactive TCRs were removed. Using the MIRA antigens, annotated TCRs were further analysed by specific ORF or by position within an ORF. Breadth was defined as annotated unique rearrangements over total unique productive rearrangements; depth was the summed frequency of those rearrangements. TCR breadth was compared between groups using two-sided Wilcoxon rank-sum tests. The source is immuneACCESS, and TCRdb retained only in-frame sequences with V and J called. Part of the clones is not carried over; for the studies checked, unresolved V genes explain less than half of this, and the remainder is unexplained. V, J and clone size reflect that table, while D and trimming were determined from the DNA. This sample has roughly 400,000 clones in its table, and around 90% of those were observed once. Together, the top ten hold about 4.1% of the sample.

The source is a person aged 18-65 years who received the Ad26.COV2.S COVID-19 vaccine or a placebo. This material consisted of peripheral blood, taken in a trial of Ad26.COV2.S vaccine versus placebo. The chain employs TRBV30 and TRBJ2-7; 7 nucleotides in the junction match TRBD2. The DNA sequence is TGTGCCTGGAGCACCTCAGTGGGGGGAGGGTACGAGCAGTACTTC. This encodes CAWSTSVGGGYEQYF.